The 8 T cell receptor beta chains listed next were all sequenced from one sample in a study of blood T cell repertoires in COVID-19. The method was immunoSEQ multiplex PCR; TCRdb's version includes in-frame clones alone and lacks a portion of them. The table includes some 700,000 clones, approximately 90% detected once. Sequenced input: peripheral blood. The receptors here all came from a woman aged 18-35 years with acute or convalescent COVID-19.

This clone was observed a single time. This chain connects TRBV9 to TRBJ2-5; 11 bases fit TRBD2. CDR1 SGDLS and CDR2 YYNGEE come from the germline V gene. The CDR3 consists of 16 residues. J lost 4 bases, V lost 4 bases, and 9 bases had no gene match. CDR3 residues: CASSLSGGASGETQYF. The CDR3 bases are TGTGCCAGCAGCCTTAGCGGGGGGGCCTCGGGAGAGACCCAGTACTTC.

This sequence joins TRBV29-1 and TRBJ2-2; D is perhaps TRBD1 (5 bases). The CDR3 length is 13 residues. The germline V gene encodes CDR1 SQVTM and CDR2 ANQGSEA. The V end lost 5 bases, the J end lost 4 bases, and 11 bases lay between the germline ends. Written as DNA, the CDR3 is TGCAGCGTTTCTTTTAGGGGCACCGGGGAGCTGTTTTTT. Amino acid sequence: CSVSFRGTGELFF.

This chain links TRBV12-3 or TRBV12-4 with TRBJ1-1; D may be TRBD1 (5 bases). V was pared by 5 bases and J by 4 bases, with 11 bases between. The CDR3 has 13 residues. In DNA form, the CDR3 reads TGTGCCAGCAGTATGGAGGGACGCACTGAAGCTTTCTTT. It is translated as CASSMEGRTEAFF.

The sample holds one count of this clone. The chain uses TRBV24-1 and TRBJ1-2; D ambiguous. The V end was cut by 3 bases, the J end by 4 bases, with 14 bases between. This CDR3 spans 15 amino acids. Germline V lookup: CDR1 KGHDR, CDR2 SFDVKD. CDR3: CATSDGEAGIYGYTF. Written as DNA, the CDR3 is TGTGCCACCAGTGATGGGGAGGCAGGCATCTATGGCTACACCTTC.

The chain is built from TRBV7-8 and TRBJ1-1; the D gene is possibly TRBD1 (5 bases). V lost 5 bases and J lost 1, with 17 bases in between. This CDR3 has 16 amino acids. CDR1 and CDR2 (germline): SGHVS, FQNEAQ. CDR3 DNA: TGTGCCAGCAGCCCACCTTTGAGACAGACGAACACTGAAGCTTTCTTT. It is translated as CASSPPLRQTNTEAFF.

The chain links TRBV3-1 (or the pseudogene TRBV3-2) to TRBJ2-7; 7 bases match TRBD1. Germline assignment: CDR1 LGHDT and CDR2 YNNKEL (reference sequence). After removal of 3 bases from V and 6 bases from J, the junction contained 5 bases not matched to a gene. The CDR3 is 13 amino acids. The CDR3 loop is CASSHRTGGEQYF. The CDR3 DNA sequence: TGTGCCAGCAGCCACCGGACAGGCGGCGAGCAGTACTTC.

The V call is TRBV7-9, the J call TRBJ2-1, with unresolved D. The CDR3 extends over 15 amino acids. Trimming shortened V by 4 bases and J by 3 bases, and 13 bases separated the two germline ends. The germline gives CDR1 SEHNR, CDR2 FQNEAQ (reference sequence). The CDR3 here is CASSSPVRYYNEQFF. CDR3 nucleotides: TGTGCCAGCAGCTCACCGGTCAGGTACTACAATGAGCAGTTCTTC.

The chain employs TRBV11-2 and TRBJ1-3; D might be TRBD1 (6 bases). Germline-derived CDR1 and CDR2 are SGHAT and FQNNGV. V shed 4 bases and J shed 0 bases, with 19 bases lying between them. The CDR3 runs 18 residues. CDR3 sequence reads: CASSSLGTQSRSGNTIYF. The CDR3 DNA reads as TGTGCCAGCAGCTCCCTCGGGACACAGAGCCGCTCTGGAAACACCATATATTTT.